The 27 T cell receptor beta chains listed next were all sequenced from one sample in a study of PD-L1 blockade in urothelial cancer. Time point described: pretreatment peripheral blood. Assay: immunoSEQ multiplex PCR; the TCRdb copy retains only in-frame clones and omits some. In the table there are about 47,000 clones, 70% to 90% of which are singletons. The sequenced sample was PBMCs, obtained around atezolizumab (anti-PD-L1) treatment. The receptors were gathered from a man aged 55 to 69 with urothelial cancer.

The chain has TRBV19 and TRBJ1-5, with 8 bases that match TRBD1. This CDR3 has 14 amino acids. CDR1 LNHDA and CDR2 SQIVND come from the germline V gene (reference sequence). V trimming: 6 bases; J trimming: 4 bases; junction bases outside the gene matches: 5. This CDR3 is CASRDRVLNQPQHF. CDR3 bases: TGTGCCAGTAGGGACAGGGTGCTTAATCAGCCCCAGCATTTT.

Written as DNA, the CDR3 is TGTGCCAGCAGTTACTCGGCAGGGAATGGCTACACCTTC. This gives the protein CASSYSAGNGYTF. This chain uses TRBV6-6 with TRBJ1-2; tentative D call: TRBD1 (5 bases). Germline CDR1 and CDR2: MNHNY and SVGAGI (reference sequence). This CDR3 contains 13 residues. V was clipped by 0 bases and J by 6 bases, with 8 bases between them.

In DNA form, the CDR3 reads TGTGCCAGCAGAAACAGGGGCGGGAACATTCAGTACTTC. This translates into CASRNRGGNIQYF. The rearrangement links TRBV7-2 to TRBJ2-4; 7 positions match TRBD1. Germline CDR1 SGHTA, CDR2 FQGNSA. The CDR3 covers 13 residues. V shed 6 bases and J 7 bases; nucleotides not matched to a gene: 6.

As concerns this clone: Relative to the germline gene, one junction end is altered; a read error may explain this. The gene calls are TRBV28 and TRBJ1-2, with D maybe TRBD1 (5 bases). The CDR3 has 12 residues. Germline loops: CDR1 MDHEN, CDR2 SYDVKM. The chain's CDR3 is CASSLGLSQGFF. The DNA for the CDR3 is TGTGCCAGCAGTTTAGGTTTGAGCCAGGGATTTTTC.

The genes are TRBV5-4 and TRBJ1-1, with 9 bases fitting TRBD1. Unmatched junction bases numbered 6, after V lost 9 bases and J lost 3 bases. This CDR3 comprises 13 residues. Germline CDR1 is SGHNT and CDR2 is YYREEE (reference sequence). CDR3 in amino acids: CATDRGGDTEAFF. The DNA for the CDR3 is TGTGCCACTGACAGGGGGGGGGACACTGAAGCTTTCTTT.

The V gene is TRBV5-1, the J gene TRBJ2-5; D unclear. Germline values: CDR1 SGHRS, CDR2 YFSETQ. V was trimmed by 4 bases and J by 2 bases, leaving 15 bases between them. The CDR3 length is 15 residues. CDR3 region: CASSLVGTEQETQYF. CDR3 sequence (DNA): TGCGCCAGCAGCCTAGTTGGTACCGAGCAAGAGACCCAGTACTTC.

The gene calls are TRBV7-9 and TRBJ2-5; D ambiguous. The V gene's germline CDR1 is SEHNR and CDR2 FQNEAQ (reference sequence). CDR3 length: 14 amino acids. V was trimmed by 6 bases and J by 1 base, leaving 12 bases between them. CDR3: CASRPPGSQETQYF. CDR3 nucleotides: TGTGCCAGCAGGCCACCCGGTAGCCAAGAGACCCAGTACTTC. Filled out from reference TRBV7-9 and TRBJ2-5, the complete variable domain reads DTGVSQNPRHKITKRGQNVTFRCDPISEHNRLYWYRQTLGQGPEFLTYFQNEAQLEKSRLLSDRFSAERPKGSFSTLEIQRTEQGDSAMYLCASRPPGSQETQYFGPGTRLLVL.

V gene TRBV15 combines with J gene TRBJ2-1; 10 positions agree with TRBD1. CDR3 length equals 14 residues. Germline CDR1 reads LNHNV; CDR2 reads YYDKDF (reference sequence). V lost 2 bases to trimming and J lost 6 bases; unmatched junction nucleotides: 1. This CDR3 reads CATSRRTGGNEQFF. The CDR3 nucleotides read TGTGCCACCAGCAGACGGACAGGGGGCAATGAGCAGTTCTTC.

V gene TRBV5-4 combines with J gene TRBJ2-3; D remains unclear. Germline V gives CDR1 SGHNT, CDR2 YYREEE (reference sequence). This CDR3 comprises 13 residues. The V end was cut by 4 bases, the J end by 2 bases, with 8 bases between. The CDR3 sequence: CASSPRPTDTQYF. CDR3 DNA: TGTGCCAGCAGCCCGCGGCCCACAGATACGCAGTATTTT.

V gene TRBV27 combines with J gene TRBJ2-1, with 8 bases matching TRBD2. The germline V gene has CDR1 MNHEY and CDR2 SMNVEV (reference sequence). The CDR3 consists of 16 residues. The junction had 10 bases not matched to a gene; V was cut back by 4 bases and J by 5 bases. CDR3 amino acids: CASSSWTSQRHNEQFF. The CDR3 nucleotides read TGTGCCAGCAGTTCCTGGACTAGCCAACGCCACAATGAGCAGTTCTTC.

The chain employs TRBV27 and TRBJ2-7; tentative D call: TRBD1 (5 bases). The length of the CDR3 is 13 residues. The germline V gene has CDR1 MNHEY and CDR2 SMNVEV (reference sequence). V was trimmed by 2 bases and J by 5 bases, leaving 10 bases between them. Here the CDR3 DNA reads TGTGCCAGCAGTTTAAGGCAGGGCCACGAGCAGTACTTC. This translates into CASSLRQGHEQYF.

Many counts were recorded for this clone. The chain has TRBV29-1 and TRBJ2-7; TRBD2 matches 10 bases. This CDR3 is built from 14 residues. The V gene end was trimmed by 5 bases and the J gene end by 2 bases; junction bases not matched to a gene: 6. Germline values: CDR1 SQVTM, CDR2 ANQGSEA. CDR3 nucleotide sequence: TGCAGCGTTCTCAGCGGGGGGGCACCCTACGAGCAGTACTTC. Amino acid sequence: CSVLSGGAPYEQYF.

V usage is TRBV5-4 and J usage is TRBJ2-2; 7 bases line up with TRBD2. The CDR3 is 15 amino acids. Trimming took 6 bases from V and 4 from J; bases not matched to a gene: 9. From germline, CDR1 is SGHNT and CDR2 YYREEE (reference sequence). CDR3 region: CASTTGLAVTGELFF. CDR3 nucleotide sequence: TGTGCCAGCACTACGGGCCTAGCGGTCACCGGGGAGCTGTTTTTT. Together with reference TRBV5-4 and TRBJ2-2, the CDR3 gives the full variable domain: ETGVTQSPTHLIKTRGQQVTLRCSSQSGHNTVSWYQQALGQGPQFIFQYYREEENGRGNFPPRFSGLQFPNYSSELNVNALELDDSALYLCASTTGLAVTGELFFGEGSRLTVL.

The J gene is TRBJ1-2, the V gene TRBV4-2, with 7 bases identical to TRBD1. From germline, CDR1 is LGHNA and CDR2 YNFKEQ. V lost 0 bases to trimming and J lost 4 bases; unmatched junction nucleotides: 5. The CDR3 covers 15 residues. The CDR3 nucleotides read TGTGCCAGCAGCCAAGATCGAGCAGGGGGCTATGGCTACACCTTC. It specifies CASSQDRAGGYGYTF.

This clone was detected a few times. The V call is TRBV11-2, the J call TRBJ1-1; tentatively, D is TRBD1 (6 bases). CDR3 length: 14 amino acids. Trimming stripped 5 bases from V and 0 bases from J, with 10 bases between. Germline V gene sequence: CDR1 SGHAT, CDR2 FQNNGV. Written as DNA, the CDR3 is TGTGCCAGCAGCCCCAGGGGCATGAACACTGAAGCTTTCTTT. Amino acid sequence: CASSPRGMNTEAFF.

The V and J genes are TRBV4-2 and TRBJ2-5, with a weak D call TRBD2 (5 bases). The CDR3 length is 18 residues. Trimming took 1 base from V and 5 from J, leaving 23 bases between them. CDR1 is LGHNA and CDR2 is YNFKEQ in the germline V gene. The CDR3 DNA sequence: TGTGCCAGCAGCCAAGGGAGCGGACGGGGAAGGATGGGGGAGACCCAGTACTTC. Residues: CASSQGSGRGRMGETQYF.

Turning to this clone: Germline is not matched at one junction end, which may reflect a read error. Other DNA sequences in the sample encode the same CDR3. CDR3 sequence (DNA): TGTGCCAGCAGCTCTAGCGGGGGGCAGCAATACTTC. This gives the protein CASSSSGGQQYF. V gene TRBV28 combines with J gene TRBJ2-7; 11 bases match TRBD2. Germline V CDR1 and CDR2: MDHEN, SYDVKM. This CDR3 spans 12 amino acids.

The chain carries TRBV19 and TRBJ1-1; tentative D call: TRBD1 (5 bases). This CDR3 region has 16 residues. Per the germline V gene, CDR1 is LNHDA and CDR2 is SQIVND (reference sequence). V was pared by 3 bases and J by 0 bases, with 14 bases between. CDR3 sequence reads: CASSMDPTGVNTEAFF. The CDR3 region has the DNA TGTGCCAGTAGTATGGATCCAACGGGGGTGAACACTGAAGCTTTCTTT.

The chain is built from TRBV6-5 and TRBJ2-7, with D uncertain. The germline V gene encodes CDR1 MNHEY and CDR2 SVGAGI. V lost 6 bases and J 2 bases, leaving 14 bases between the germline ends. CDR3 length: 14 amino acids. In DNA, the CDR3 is TGTGCCAGCAGCCATCAGGCCCCAGCCTACGAGCAGTACTTC. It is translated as CASSHQAPAYEQYF.

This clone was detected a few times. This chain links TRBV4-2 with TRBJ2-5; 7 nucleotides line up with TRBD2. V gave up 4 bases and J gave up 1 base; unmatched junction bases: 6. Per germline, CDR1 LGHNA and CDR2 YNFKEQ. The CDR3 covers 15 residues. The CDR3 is CASSLLGGGQETQYF. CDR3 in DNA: TGTGCCAGCAGCCTCCTGGGGGGGGGCCAAGAGACCCAGTACTTC.

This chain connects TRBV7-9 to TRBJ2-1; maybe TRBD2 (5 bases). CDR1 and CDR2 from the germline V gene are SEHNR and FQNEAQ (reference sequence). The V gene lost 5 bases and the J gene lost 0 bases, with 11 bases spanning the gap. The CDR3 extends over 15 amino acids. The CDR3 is CASSLEGYSYNEQFF. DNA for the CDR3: TGTGCCAGCAGCCTCGAGGGCTACTCCTACAATGAGCAGTTCTTC. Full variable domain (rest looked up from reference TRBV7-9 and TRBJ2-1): DTGVSQNPRHKITKRGQNVTFRCDPISEHNRLYWYRQTLGQGPEFLTYFQNEAQLEKSRLLSDRFSAERPKGSFSTLEIQRTEQGDSAMYLCASSLEGYSYNEQFFGPGTRLTVL.

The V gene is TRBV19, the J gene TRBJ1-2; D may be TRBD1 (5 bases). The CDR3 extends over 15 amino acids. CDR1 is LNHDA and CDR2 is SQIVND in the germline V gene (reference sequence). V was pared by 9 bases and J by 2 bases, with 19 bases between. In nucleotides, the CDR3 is TGTGCCAGCAAACCGGACCCGGGGGGAAACTATGGCTACACCTTC. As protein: CASKPDPGGNYGYTF. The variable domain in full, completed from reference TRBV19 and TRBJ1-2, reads DGGITQSPKYLFRKEGQNVTLSCEQNLNHDAMYWYRQDPGQGLRLIYYSQIVNDFQKGDIAEGYSVSREKKESFPLTVTSAQKNPTAFYLCASKPDPGGNYGYTFGSGTRLTVV.

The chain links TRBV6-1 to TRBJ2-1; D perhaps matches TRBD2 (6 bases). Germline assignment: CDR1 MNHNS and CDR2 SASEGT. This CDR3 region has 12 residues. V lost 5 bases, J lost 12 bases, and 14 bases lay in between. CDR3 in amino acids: CASSPFAGTQFF. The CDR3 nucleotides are TGTGCCAGCAGTCCGTTCGCGGGGACGCAGTTCTTC.

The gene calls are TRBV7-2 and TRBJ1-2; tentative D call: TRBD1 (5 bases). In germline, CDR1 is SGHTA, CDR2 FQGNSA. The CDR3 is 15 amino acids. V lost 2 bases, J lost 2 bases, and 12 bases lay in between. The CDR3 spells CASSLNGASNYGYTF. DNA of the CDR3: TGTGCCAGCAGCTTAAATGGGGCATCGAACTATGGCTACACCTTC.

The CDR3 nucleotides read TGCGCCAGCAGCTTGTGGGGGCAGGTCACTGAAGCTTTCTTT. It translates to CASSLWGQVTEAFF. This rearrangement joins TRBV5-1 to TRBJ1-1; a weak D match, TRBD1 (6 bases). Deletions cut 1 base from V and 4 bases from J, with 11 bases between. The CDR3 length is 14 residues. CDR1 and CDR2 from the germline V gene are SGHRS and YFSETQ.

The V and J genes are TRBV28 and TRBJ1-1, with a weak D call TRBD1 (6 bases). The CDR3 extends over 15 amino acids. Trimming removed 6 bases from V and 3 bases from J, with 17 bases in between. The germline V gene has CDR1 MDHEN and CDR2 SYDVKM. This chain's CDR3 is CASRREGVSYTEAFF. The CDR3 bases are TGTGCCAGCAGACGAGAGGGGGTTTCGTACACTGAAGCTTTCTTT.

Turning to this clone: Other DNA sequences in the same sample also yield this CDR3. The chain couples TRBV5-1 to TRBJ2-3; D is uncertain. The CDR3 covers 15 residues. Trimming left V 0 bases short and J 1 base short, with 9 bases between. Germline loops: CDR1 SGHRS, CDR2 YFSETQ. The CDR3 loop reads CASSLGQIGTDTQYF. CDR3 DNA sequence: TGCGCCAGCAGCTTGGGTCAAATAGGCACAGATACGCAGTATTTT.